A single sample gave rise to the 5 T cell receptor beta chains below, sequenced in a study of shared clonotypes between healthy human individuals. TCRdb keeps only in-frame clones here, not all; method: immunoSEQ multiplex PCR. The table lists 2,100,000 or so clones, around 95% of them singletons. Material: naive CD4+ T cells sorted from blood. Noted subset: CD45RA+ positively selected. All receptors come from a man between 18 and 29 years old in good health.

The chain is built from TRBV5-4 and TRBJ2-6, with D possibly matching TRBD1 (6 bases). Per the germline V gene, CDR1 is SGHNT and CDR2 is YYREEE (reference sequence). V was pared by 4 bases and J by 0 bases, with 14 bases between. The CDR3 loop spans 17 amino acids. The CDR3 sequence is CASSLRTARSGANVLTF. The DNA of the CDR3 is TGTGCCAGCAGCCTAAGGACAGCCCGCTCTGGGGCCAACGTCCTGACTTTC.

The chain recombines TRBV11-2 with TRBJ2-5, with D unresolved. The CDR3 extends over 13 amino acids. Germline CDR1 is SGHAT and CDR2 is FQNNGV. The ends were cut back, 5 bases at V and 3 bases at J, with 10 bases in the middle. CDR3 sequence (DNA): TGTGCCAGCAGCCCCGGGCTTAAAGAGACCCAGTACTTC. It codes for CASSPGLKETQYF. The whole variable domain, remainder taken from reference TRBV11-2 and TRBJ2-5, is EAGVAQSPRYKIIEKRQSVAFWCNPISGHATLYWYQQILGQGPKLLIQFQNNGVVDDSQLPKDRFSAERLKGVDSTLKIQPAKLEDSAVYLCASSPGLKETQYFGPGTRLLVL.

The table lists this clone with a few counts. The V gene is TRBV2, the J gene TRBJ2-7; tentatively, D is TRBD2 (6 bases). Germline V gene data show CDR1 as SNHLY and CDR2 as FYNNEI. V shed 4 bases and J shed 2 bases, with 12 bases lying between them. CDR3 length equals 14 residues. The CDR3 nucleotides read TGTGCCAGCAGTGGGGGGGACCCCCCCTACGAGCAGTACTTC. As protein: CASSGGDPPYEQYF.

A note on this clone: Distinct nucleotide sequences in the sample also encode this CDR3. The chain combines TRBV2 with TRBJ1-3, with no clear D. The V end was cut by 3 bases, the J end by 4 bases, with 4 bases between. Germline CDR1 is SNHLY and CDR2 is FYNNEI. The CDR3 loop spans 12 amino acids. The CDR3: CASSDSGNTIYF. CDR3 sequence (DNA): TGTGCCAGCAGTGATTCGGGAAACACCATATATTTT.

The rearrangement uses TRBV2 and TRBJ1-1; 12 bases align to TRBD1. Germline loops: CDR1 SNHLY, CDR2 FYNNEI. Trimming cost V 6 bases and J 8 bases; bases outside gene matches: 4. This CDR3 has 13 amino acids. This CDR3 reads CASSAGTGGEAFF. The CDR3 coding sequence is TGTGCCAGCAGCGCCGGGACAGGGGGCGAAGCTTTCTTT.